The sequence of this T cell receptor (beta chain) was determined in a study of blood T cell repertoires in COVID-19. In the study overall: Acute-phase and convalescent COVID-19 samples originated in the United States, Italy and Spain. PBMCs, B-cell-depleted T cells, or T cells were the source of the cDNA or gDNA that made up the material.

This CDR3 has 13 amino acids. Germline-derived CDR1 and CDR2 are SGHTA and FQGNSA. Between the trimmed V and J ends, which lost 2 bases and 1 base, there was a span of 4 bases. This clone was counted only a few times. TCRdb's table, derived via immunoSEQ multiplex PCR, lists solely in-frame clones and lacks some. The table lists about 170,000 clones, approximately 85% of them singletons. This chain connects TRBV7-2 to TRBJ2-3; D is ambiguous. This sequence was found in a man in his sixties who had recovered from COVID-19. Sample: peripheral blood. The CDR3: CASSLFGTDTQYF. CDR3 bases: TGTGCCAGCAGCTTATTCGGCACAGATACGCAGTATTTT.